Shown below are 19 T cell receptor beta chains from a single sample sequenced in a study of blood T cell repertoires in COVID-19. Data came from immunoSEQ multiplex PCR; TCRdb stores just in-frame clones and leaves some out. The sample includes about 300,000 clones, around 86% of them seen just once. Input material: PBMCs or T cells enriched from blood (not recorded which). The source of these receptors is a man aged 55 to 70 who had recovered from COVID-19.

V is TRBV5-1 and J is TRBJ2-3; 7 bases agree with TRBD2. V was pared by 4 bases and J by 5 bases, with 13 bases of the junction left unmatched. CDR1 and CDR2 from the germline V gene are SGHRS and YFSETQ. This CDR3 spans 16 amino acids. The CDR3 here is CASSPFRGRGLDTQYF. The CDR3 region has the DNA TGCGCCAGCAGCCCCTTCCGCGGGAGAGGGCTAGATACGCAGTATTTT.

The rearrangement joins TRBV13 to TRBJ2-7; a possible D gene is TRBD2 (7 bases). This CDR3 contains 12 residues. Trimming removed 6 bases at V and 6 bases at J, with 12 bases between. Germline CDR1 and CDR2: PRHDT and FYEKMQ (reference sequence). The CDR3 loop is CASRWGGGEQYF. In DNA form, the CDR3 reads TGTGCCAGCAGGTGGGGGGGCGGCGAGCAGTACTTC.

The chain employs TRBV14 and TRBJ2-7, with 7 bases lining up with TRBD2. The J segment lost 1 base and the V segment lost 2 bases, leaving 8 bases of the junction unmatched. CDR1 is SGHDN, CDR2 FVKESK, per germline. CDR3 size: 16 residues. The CDR3 coding sequence is TGTGCCAGCAGCCAACTTTCCGTTAGCGGGTCCTACGAGCAGTACTTC. Translation: CASSQLSVSGSYEQYF.

This clone has only one observation. This chain connects TRBV9 to TRBJ1-5; D not resolved. The germline V and J ends were trimmed by 0 bases and 0 bases, with 7 bases remaining between them. The germline V gene has CDR1 SGDLS and CDR2 YYNGEE. The CDR3 contains 15 residues. Written as DNA, the CDR3 is TGTGCCAGCAGCGTAGGCGGATATAGCAATCAGCCCCAGCATTTT. Residues: CASSVGGYSNQPQHF.

The rearrangement joins TRBV7-2 to TRBJ1-1; D is possibly TRBD1 (6 bases). This CDR3 comprises 14 residues. V was cut by 0 bases and J by 4 bases, with 9 bases left in between. The V gene's germline CDR1 is SGHTA and CDR2 FQGNSA. CDR3 sequence (DNA): TGTGCCAGCAGCTTAGCACCCAGGGGCACTGAAGCTTTCTTT. This sequence encodes CASSLAPRGTEAFF.

This chain connects TRBV18 to TRBJ2-7; tentatively, D is TRBD2 (5 bases). Trimming took off 3 bases at V and 2 bases at J, with 11 bases between the two ends. CDR1 KGHSH and CDR2 LQKENI come from the germline V gene. This CDR3 has 14 amino acids. The CDR3 region has the DNA TGTGCCAGCTCACCGAGCGAAGCGGCCTACGAGCAGTACTTC. Translating it yields CASSPSEAAYEQYF. Combining the CDR3 with reference TRBV18 and TRBJ2-7 gives the whole variable domain NAGVMQNPRHLVRRRGQEARLRCSPMKGHSHVYWYRQLPEEGLKFMVYLQKENIIDESGMPKERFSAEFPKEGPSILRIQQVVRGDSAAYFCASSPSEAAYEQYFGPGTRLTVT.

The V and J genes are TRBV9 and TRBJ2-1; 9 bases match TRBD2. CDR1 SGDLS and CDR2 YYNGEE come from the germline V gene. The CDR3 loop spans 16 amino acids. The V and J ends lost 0 bases and 7 bases, in that order; junction bases with no gene match: 8. The CDR3: CASSVEGGRAINEQFF. In nucleotides, the CDR3 is TGTGCCAGCAGCGTAGAGGGCGGGAGGGCGATAAATGAGCAGTTCTTC.

This clone was recorded only once. At one end the junction does not follow the germline gene, possibly because of a read error. The V and J genes are TRBV19 and TRBJ2-3; D is possibly TRBD2 (6 bases). The CDR3 is 17 amino acids. Germline CDR1 LNHDA, CDR2 SQIVND (reference sequence). The CDR3 loop reads CASSIAGSVVSTDTQYF. CDR3 nucleotide sequence: TGTGCCAGTAGCATAGCCGGGAGCGTCGTATCCACAGATACGCAGTATTTT.

The chain couples TRBV4-3 to TRBJ1-2; D uncertain. V was pared by 0 bases and J by 2 bases, with 10 bases between. From germline, CDR1 is LGHNA and CDR2 YSLEER. This CDR3 is built from 15 residues. The CDR3 region has the DNA TGCGCCAGCAGCCAAGAAAACACCGTAAACTATGGCTACACCTTC. This translates into CASSQENTVNYGYTF.

This chain uses TRBV6-5 with TRBJ2-3; tentatively, D is TRBD1 (6 bases). This CDR3 has 13 amino acids. In germline, CDR1 is MNHEY, CDR2 SVGAGI. V was clipped by 6 bases and J by 4 bases, with 11 bases between them. The CDR3 loop is CASRQGLADTQYF. Written as DNA, the CDR3 is TGTGCCAGCAGACAGGGTTTAGCAGATACGCAGTATTTT.

The rearrangement links TRBV29-1 to TRBJ2-1, with 7 bases lining up with TRBD2. Germline loops: CDR1 SQVTM, CDR2 ANQGSEA. V shed 4 bases and J 6 bases; nucleotides not matched to a gene: 3. This CDR3 spans 12 amino acids. The CDR3 nucleotides are TGCAGCGTTGGAGGACTAGTCAATGAGCAGTTCTTC. Its translation is CSVGGLVNEQFF.

The rearrangement uses TRBV11-2 and TRBJ2-1, with 12 bases identical to TRBD1. The CDR3 consists of 15 residues. CDR1 is SGHAT, CDR2 FQNNGV, per germline. V dropped 5 bases and J dropped 10; count of bases not matched to a gene: 9. The CDR3 DNA sequence: TGTGCCAGCAGCCCGTTGGGACAGGGGGCGCAGGAGCAGTTCTTC. This encodes CASSPLGQGAQEQFF.

This clone was counted between two and nine times. CDR3 region: CASGLGSGGIRGYTF. The CDR3 nucleotides are TGTGCCAGCGGGTTAGGGTCGGGGGGGATCAGAGGCTACACCTTC. The chain links TRBV27 to TRBJ1-2; tentative D call: TRBD1 (5 bases). Germline loops: CDR1 MNHEY, CDR2 SMNVEV (reference sequence). V was shortened by 8 bases and J by 8 bases, with 24 bases between the two germline ends. The CDR3 sequence is 15 residues long.

The chain carries TRBV6-2 or TRBV6-3 and TRBJ2-7; the D is unclear. The germline gives CDR1 MNHEY, CDR2 SVGEGT. The CDR3 runs 16 residues. The ends were cut back, 2 bases at V and 3 bases at J, with 17 bases in the middle. The CDR3 sequence is CASSYGGQADYYEQYF. CDR3 bases: TGTGCCAGCAGTTACGGTGGGCAGGCAGATTACTACGAGCAGTACTTC.

This clone showed up just once. The CDR3 sequence: CASSPARASSYNEQFF. CDR3 bases: TGTGCCAGCAGTCCTGCGCGGGCGAGCTCCTACAATGAGCAGTTCTTC. V is TRBV2 and J is TRBJ2-1, with D possibly TRBD2 on 5 matching bases. Germline CDR1 is SNHLY and CDR2 is FYNNEI. CDR3 size: 16 residues. Trimming stripped 5 bases from V and 0 bases from J, with 14 bases between.

In DNA form, the CDR3 reads TGTGCCAGCAGTTATCGTAGTATCGGGGAGCTGTTTTTT. It translates to CASSYRSIGELFF. The chain links TRBV12-3 or TRBV12-4 to TRBJ2-2; D not certain. Trimming removed 4 bases from V and 7 bases from J, with 10 bases in between. The CDR3 loop spans 13 amino acids.

The J gene is TRBJ2-3, the V gene TRBV21-1; the table's D gene call, TRBD1, was not cross checked with the DNA. TRBV21-1 is labeled a pseudogene. There are 17 residues in the CDR3. CDR3: CASSKEGRTGEPDTQYF. CDR3 DNA sequence: TGTGCCAGCAGCAAAGAAGGTAGGACAGGGGAACCAGATACGCAGTATTTT.

The CDR3 DNA reads as TGTGCCAGCAGTTGGGGGGGTTCCTATAATTCACCCCTCCACTTT. It yields the protein CASSWGGSYNSPLHF. The V call is TRBV27, the J call TRBJ1-6, with a possible D match to TRBD1 (5 bases). Per germline, CDR1 MNHEY and CDR2 SMNVEV (reference sequence). This CDR3 is built from 15 residues. The germline V and J ends were trimmed by 4 bases and 1 base, with 8 bases remaining between them.

V and J are TRBV6-5 and TRBJ1-2; a possible D gene is TRBD1 (5 bases). The germline V and J ends were trimmed by 4 bases and 0 bases, with 15 bases remaining between them. CDR1 MNHEY and CDR2 SVGAGI come from the germline V gene. This CDR3 spans 16 amino acids. The CDR3 region has the DNA TGTGCCAGCAGTTTTGCAGGGCCTCCTTCTAACTATGGCTACACCTTC. Its protein product is CASSFAGPPSNYGYTF.